Following are 9 T cell receptor beta chains from one sample sequenced in a study of identical twins. TCRdb reprocessed the 5' RACE reads with MiXCR, giving one entry per CDR3 protein. The sample lists about 1.7 million distinct CDR3 sequences, 25% to 35% occurring once. Material: cord blood. The receptor set was obtained from a newborn girl in good health.

This clonotype came up many times. The chain links TRBV28 to TRBJ2-5, with D hard to call. Germline CDR1 is MDHEN and CDR2 is SYDVKM. Trimming removed 3 bases at V and 2 bases at J, with 13 bases between. The CDR3 is 15 amino acids. The CDR3 bases are TGTGCCAGCAGTTTCCCCGCACTTGGACAAGAGACCCAGTACTTC. Its protein product is CASSFPALGQETQYF. The complete variable domain, with remaining parts taken from reference TRBV28 and TRBJ2-5, reads DVKVTQSSRYLVKRTGEKVFLECVQDMDHENMFWYRQDPGLGLRLIYFSYDVKMKEKGDIPEGYSVSREKKERFSLILESASTNQTSMYLCASSFPALGQETQYFGPGTRLLVL.

The chain has TRBV4-2 and TRBJ2-7; 10 bases are a match to TRBD2. The CDR3 totals 16 residues. With 4 bases clipped from V and 1 base from J, the junction kept 7 bases outside the gene matches. Germline assignment: CDR1 LGHNA and CDR2 YNFKEQ. DNA of the CDR3: TGTGCCAGCAGCCCCTCCGGACTAGCGGATTCCTACGAGCAGTACTTC. Translated: CASSPSGLADSYEQYF.

The V call is TRBV19, the J call TRBJ2-2, with 7 bases matching TRBD2. With V trimmed by 2 bases and J by 5 bases, 14 bases remained unmatched. Germline CDR1 is LNHDA and CDR2 is SQIVND (reference sequence). This CDR3 contains 18 residues. The CDR3 loop reads CASSITVRRGYDTGELFF. The DNA for the CDR3 is TGTGCCAGTAGTATAACTGTCCGGCGGGGGTATGATACCGGGGAGCTGTTTTTT. Together with reference TRBV19 and TRBJ2-2, the CDR3 gives the full variable domain: DGGITQSPKYLFRKEGQNVTLSCEQNLNHDAMYWYRQDPGQGLRLIYYSQIVNDFQKGDIAEGYSVSREKKESFPLTVTSAQKNPTAFYLCASSITVRRGYDTGELFFGEGSRLTVL.

This clonotype has more than one count but fewer than ten. This chain joins TRBV2 and TRBJ2-3, with D possibly matching TRBD1 (5 bases). From germline, CDR1 is SNHLY and CDR2 FYNNEI. V lost 6 bases, J lost 0 bases, and 10 bases lay in between. The CDR3 has 14 amino acids. CDR3 loop: CASRFRESTDTQYF. In DNA, the CDR3 is TGTGCCAGCAGGTTCAGGGAAAGCACAGATACGCAGTATTTT.

This clonotype appeared a few times. The rearrangement uses TRBV27 and TRBJ1-2; 8 bases map to TRBD1. Germline V CDR1 and CDR2: MNHEY, SMNVEV (reference sequence). This CDR3 contains 15 residues. V shed 4 bases and J 4 bases; nucleotides not matched to a gene: 8. The chain's CDR3 is CASSWRGTGVYGYTF. CDR3 sequence (DNA): TGTGCCAGCAGTTGGCGAGGGACAGGCGTCTATGGCTACACCTTC.

With respect to this clonotype: Being one base from a much bigger clone, this may be a read error. This chain links TRBV28 with TRBJ2-4; 9 positions match TRBD1. The closer fit of TRBJ2-7 to the DNA end suggests the J call may be wrong. The CDR3 spans 16 residues. CDR1 MDHEN and CDR2 SYDVKM come from the germline V gene. The CDR3, as DNA: TGTGCCAACAGTTTGCAACGTAGGGACAGGGCCCTCGAGCAGTACTTC. It specifies CANSLQRRDRALEQYF.

The genes are TRBV5-1 and TRBJ2-2, with 11 bases lining up with TRBD2. The CDR3 has 15 residues. V was pared by 4 bases and J by 5 bases, with 4 bases of the junction left unmatched. The germline gives CDR1 SGHRS, CDR2 YFSETQ. The CDR3 loop reads CASSTGLAVTGELFF. The CDR3 coding sequence is TGCGCCAGCAGCACGGGACTAGCGGTGACCGGGGAGCTGTTTTTT.

The V and J genes are TRBV12-3 or TRBV12-4 and TRBJ1-6; D is possibly TRBD1 (5 bases). CDR3 length equals 13 residues. Trimming stripped 5 bases from V and 9 bases from J, with 11 bases between. Written as DNA, the CDR3 is TGTGCCAGCAGTGCCAGGGTTACTTCACCCCTCCACTTT. Protein product: CASSARVTSPLHF.

The chain employs TRBV20-1 and TRBJ1-2, with TRBD1 matching over 7 bases. CDR1 and CDR2 (germline): DFQATT, SNEGSKA (reference sequence). Germline trimming cut 6 bases from V and 5 bases from J; bases unmatched to any gene: 9. The CDR3 consists of 13 residues. CDR3 sequence reads: CSAEDRAGYGYTF. In DNA form, the CDR3 reads TGCAGTGCAGAAGACAGGGCAGGGTATGGCTACACCTTC.